This T cell receptor (beta chain) was identified during a study of blood T cell repertoires in COVID-19. Study as a whole: Researchers got acute and convalescent COVID-19 samples from the United States, Italy and Spain. Nucleic acid was either cDNA or gDNA, and it came from T cells, B-cell-depleted T cells, or PBMCs.

The trim removed 4 bases at V and 2 bases at J, leaving 5 bases unmatched. CDR3 length: 17 residues. Germline CDR1 reads SGHRS; CDR2 reads YFSETQ. Original methodology: Reference gene primer amplification gave estimated nucleated cell counts. Generated by immunoSEQ multiplex PCR, the TCRdb table keeps only in-frame clones and is missing some. That table is the source of V, J and clone size, and D and trimming were worked out from the DNA. Found here are approximately 200,000 clones, more than 65% of them singletons; the top ten hold more than 2.5%. This clonotype was obtained from a woman in her twenties or thirties who had recovered from COVID-19. V usage is TRBV5-1 and J usage is TRBJ2-3, with 15 bases that match TRBD2. Sample: peripheral blood. This CDR3 is CASSVGLAGGVTDTQYF. The CDR3 DNA sequence: TGCGCCAGCAGCGTAGGACTAGCGGGAGGGGTCACAGATACGCAGTATTTT.